These T cell receptor beta chains were read from a single sample in a study of blood T cell repertoires in COVID-19. Only in-frame clones appear in the TCRdb table, and some are missing; sequencing was by immunoSEQ multiplex PCR. This repertoire shows over 200,000 clones, roughly 80% found once; its top ten account for about 5%. The material sequenced was peripheral blood. Receptors were obtained from a human donor in a cohort sampled during active COVID-19. The CDR3 runs from the conserved cysteine through the conserved F or W. The D gene is left open where the match is weak. Size values are once, few and many counts, or a class for expanded clones, and some rows have none.

>TRBV4-1|.|TRBJ2-2|TRBD2
CASSQRSFREVIGELFF
TGCGCCAGCAGCCAGAGATCTTTTCGGGAGGTAATCGGGGAGCTGTTTTTT
>TRBV3-1/TRBV3-2|.|TRBJ2-3|TRBD2
CASSQARLAGGRDTQYF
TGTGCCAGCAGCCAAGCACGACTAGCGGGAGGGAGAGATACGCAGTATTTT
>TRBV5-4|.|TRBJ1-1|.
CASSLFPDRNTEAFF
TGTGCCAGCAGCTTGTTCCCGGACAGGAACACTGAAGCTTTCTTT
>TRBV6-1|.|TRBJ1-3|TRBD1
CASSEGTGATSGNTIYF
TGTGCCAGCAGTGAAGGGACAGGGGCGACCTCTGGAAACACCATATATTTT
>TRBV5-8|.|TRBJ1-2|.
CASRLPGDKDGYTF
TGTGCCAGCAGATTACCGGGGGATAAAGATGGCTACACCTTC
>TRBV15|.|TRBJ1-3|TRBD1
CATSRTGTANSGNTIYF
TGTGCCACCAGCAGGACAGGGACTGCGAACTCTGGAAACACCATATATTTT
>TRBV30|.|TRBJ2-7|.
CAWSVNREYEQYF
TGTGCCTGGAGTGTTAACAGGGAATACGAGCAGTACTTC
>TRBV30|.|TRBJ1-2|.
CAWSLALVGGYTF
TGTGCCTGGAGCCTCGCCCTTGTCGGTGGCTACACCTTC
>TRBV18|once|TRBJ1-5|.
CASSPPGGGGQPQHF
TGTGCCAGCTCACCACCCGGGGGGGGCGGCCAGCCCCAGCATTTT
>TRBV7-9|.|TRBJ2-7|TRBD2
CASSWEGVGGEQYF
TGTGCCAGCAGCTGGGAGGGTGTAGGTGGCGAGCAGTACTTC
>TRBV6-5|.|TRBJ2-7|TRBD2
CASSFAGEDEQYF
TGTGCCAGCAGTTTTGCGGGGGAGGACGAGCAGTACTTC
>TRBV7-3|.|TRBJ2-6|TRBD2
CASSPRGSGRVFGANVLTF
TGTGCCAGCAGCCCCCGGGGTAGCGGGAGGGTGTTTGGGGCCAACGTCCTGACTTTC
>TRBV5-1|.|TRBJ1-6|TRBD1
CASSSVSGQGNSPLHF
TGCGCCAGCAGCTCGGTGTCAGGACAGGGTAATTCACCCCTCCACTTT
>TRBV30|.|TRBJ1-2|.
CAWSSSGGAGYTF
TGTGCCTGGAGTAGCTCTGGGGGGGCTGGCTACACCTTC
>TRBV7-2|.|TRBJ1-2|.
CASSQFDSPYGYTF
TGTGCCAGCAGCCAATTCGACAGCCCCTATGGCTACACCTTC
>TRBV27|.|TRBJ2-7|TRBD1
CASSSGTGNLIYEQYF
TGTGCCAGCAGTTCCGGGACAGGAAACCTTATCTACGAGCAGTACTTC
>TRBV19|.|TRBJ1-2|.
CASSIQETNYGYTF
TGTGCCAGTAGTATTCAGGAAACGAACTATGGCTACACCTTC
>TRBV6-5|.|TRBJ2-5|TRBD2
CASSYGRAGVSQTQYF
TGTGCCAGCAGTTATGGGAGGGCGGGAGTTTCCCAGACCCAGTACTTC
>TRBV28|.|TRBJ2-5|.
CASSLEDRKETQYF
TGTGCCAGCAGTTTAGAGGACAGAAAAGAGACCCAGTACTTC
>TRBV7-2|.|TRBJ1-1|.
CASSSDIALRNTEAFF
TGTGCCAGCAGTTCCGACATCGCCCTGAGGAACACTGAAGCTTTCTTT
>TRBV11-1|.|TRBJ1-1|.
CASSLREGRTEAFF
TGTGCCAGCAGCTTAAGGGAGGGGCGGACTGAAGCTTTCTTT
>TRBV6-5|.|TRBJ2-1|TRBD1
CASRTRGNEQFF
TGTGCCAGCAGGACCAGGGGGAATGAGCAGTTCTTC
>TRBV27|.|TRBJ1-3|TRBD1
CASSPLGQGGSGGGNTIYF
TGTGCCAGCAGTCCCCTGGGACAGGGTGGAAGTGGCGGTGGAAACACCATATATTTT
>TRBV28|few|TRBJ1-6|TRBD1
CASTRGPNSPLHF
TGTGCCAGTACGAGGGGGCCTAATTCACCCCTCCACTTT
>TRBV27|once|TRBJ2-5|TRBD2
CASSLGLAEKETQYF
TGTGCCAGCAGTTTGGGACTAGCGGAAAAAGAGACCCAGTACTTC
>TRBV4-2|.|TRBJ1-2|TRBD1
CASRTGTGYYGYTF
TGTGCCAGCAGAACCGGGACAGGTTACTATGGCTACACCTTC
>TRBV4-2|.|TRBJ2-6|.
CASSPDGTGANVLTF
TGTGCCAGCAGCCCTGACGGGACTGGGGCCAACGTCCTGACTTTC
>TRBV4-1|.|TRBJ2-1|.
CASSPPGLLSYNEQFF
TGCGCCAGCAGCCCTCCGGGACTTCTCTCCTACAATGAGCAGTTCTTC